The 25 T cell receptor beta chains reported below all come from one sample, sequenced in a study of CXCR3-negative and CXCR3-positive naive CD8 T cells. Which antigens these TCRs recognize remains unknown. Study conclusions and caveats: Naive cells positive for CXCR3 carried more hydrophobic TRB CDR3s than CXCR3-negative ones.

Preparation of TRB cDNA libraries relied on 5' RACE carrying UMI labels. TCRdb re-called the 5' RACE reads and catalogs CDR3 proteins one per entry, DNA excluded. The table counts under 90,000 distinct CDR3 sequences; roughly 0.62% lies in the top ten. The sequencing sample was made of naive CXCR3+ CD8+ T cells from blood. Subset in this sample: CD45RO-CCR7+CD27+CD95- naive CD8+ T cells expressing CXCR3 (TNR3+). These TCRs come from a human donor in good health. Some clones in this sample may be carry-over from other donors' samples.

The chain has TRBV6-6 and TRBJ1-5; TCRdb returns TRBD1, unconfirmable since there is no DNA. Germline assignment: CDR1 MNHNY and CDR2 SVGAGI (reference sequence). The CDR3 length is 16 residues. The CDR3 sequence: CASQTDPGYSNQPQHF.

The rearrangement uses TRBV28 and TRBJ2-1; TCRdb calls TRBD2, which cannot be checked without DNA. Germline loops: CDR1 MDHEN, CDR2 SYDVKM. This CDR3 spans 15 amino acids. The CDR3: CASSQRTSTGHEQFF.

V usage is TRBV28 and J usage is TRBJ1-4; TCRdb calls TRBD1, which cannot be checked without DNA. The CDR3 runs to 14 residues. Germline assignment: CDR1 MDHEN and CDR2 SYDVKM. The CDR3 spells CASTRTRQNEKLFF.

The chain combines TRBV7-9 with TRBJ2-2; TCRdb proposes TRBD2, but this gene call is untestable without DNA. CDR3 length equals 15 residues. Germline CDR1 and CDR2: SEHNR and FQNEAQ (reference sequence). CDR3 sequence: CASSAKMGPNGELFF. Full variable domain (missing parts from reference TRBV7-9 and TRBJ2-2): DTGVSQNPRHKITKRGQNVTFRCDPISEHNRLYWYRQTLGQGPEFLTYFQNEAQLEKSRLLSDRFSAERPKGSFSTLEIQRTEQGDSAMYLCASSAKMGPNGELFFGEGSRLTVL.

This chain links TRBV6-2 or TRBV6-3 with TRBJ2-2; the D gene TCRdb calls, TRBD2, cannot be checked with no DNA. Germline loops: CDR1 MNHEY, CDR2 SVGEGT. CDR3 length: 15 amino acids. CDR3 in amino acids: CASRHPDPRVGELFF.

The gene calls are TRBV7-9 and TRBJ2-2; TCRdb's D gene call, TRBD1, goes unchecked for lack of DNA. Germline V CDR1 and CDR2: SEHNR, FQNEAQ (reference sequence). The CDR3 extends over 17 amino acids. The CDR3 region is CASSQDSRTPNTGELFF.

The CDR3 here is CSVFGDLAGGPDTQYF. The V gene is TRBV29-1, the J gene TRBJ2-3; TCRdb returns TRBD2, unconfirmable since there is no DNA. CDR1 and CDR2 (germline): SQVTM, ANQGSEA. This CDR3 is built from 16 residues.

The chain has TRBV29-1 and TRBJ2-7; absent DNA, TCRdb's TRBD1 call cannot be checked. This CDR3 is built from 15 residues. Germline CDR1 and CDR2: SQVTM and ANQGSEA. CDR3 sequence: CSVDDLHTGGGEQYF.

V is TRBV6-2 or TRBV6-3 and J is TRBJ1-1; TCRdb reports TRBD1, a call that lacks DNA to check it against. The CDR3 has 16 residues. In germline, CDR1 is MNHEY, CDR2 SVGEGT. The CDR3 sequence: CASSNQLPGLNTEAFF.

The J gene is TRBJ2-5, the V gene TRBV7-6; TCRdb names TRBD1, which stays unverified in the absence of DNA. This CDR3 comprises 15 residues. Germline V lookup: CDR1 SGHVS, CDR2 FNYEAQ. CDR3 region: CASSDAPGQKETQYF.

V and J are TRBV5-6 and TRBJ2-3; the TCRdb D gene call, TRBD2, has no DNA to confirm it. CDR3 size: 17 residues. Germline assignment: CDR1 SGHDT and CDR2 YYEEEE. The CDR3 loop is CASSLEWDYASTDTQYF.

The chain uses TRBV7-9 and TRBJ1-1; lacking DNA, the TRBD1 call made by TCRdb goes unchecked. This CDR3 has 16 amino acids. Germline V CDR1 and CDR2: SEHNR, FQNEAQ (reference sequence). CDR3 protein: CASSPRGDPGGTEAFF.

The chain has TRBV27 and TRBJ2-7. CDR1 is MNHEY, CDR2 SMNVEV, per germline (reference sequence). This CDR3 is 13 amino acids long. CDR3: CASSLFSDYEQYF.

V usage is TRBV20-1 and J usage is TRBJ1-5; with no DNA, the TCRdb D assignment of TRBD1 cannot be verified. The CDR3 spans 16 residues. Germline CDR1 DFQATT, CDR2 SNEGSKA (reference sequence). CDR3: CSASGIRGDQNQPQHF.

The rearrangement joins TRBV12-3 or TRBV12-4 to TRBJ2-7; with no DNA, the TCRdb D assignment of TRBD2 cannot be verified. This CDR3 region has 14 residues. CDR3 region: CASSFGLAGFEQYF.

CDR3 sequence reads: CSVSGLSSYEQYF. The chain carries TRBV29-1 and TRBJ2-7; TCRdb indicates TRBD1, and absent DNA this call remains unverified. CDR1 is SQVTM, CDR2 ANQGSEA, per germline. The CDR3 length is 13 residues.

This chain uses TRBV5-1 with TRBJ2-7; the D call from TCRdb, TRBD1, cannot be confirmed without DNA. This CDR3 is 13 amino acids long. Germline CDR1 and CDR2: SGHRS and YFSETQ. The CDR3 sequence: CASSPDQGVEQYF.

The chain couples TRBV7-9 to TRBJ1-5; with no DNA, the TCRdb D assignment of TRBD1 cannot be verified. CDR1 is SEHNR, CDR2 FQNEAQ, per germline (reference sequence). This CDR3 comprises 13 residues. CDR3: CAGSSPGAQPQHF.

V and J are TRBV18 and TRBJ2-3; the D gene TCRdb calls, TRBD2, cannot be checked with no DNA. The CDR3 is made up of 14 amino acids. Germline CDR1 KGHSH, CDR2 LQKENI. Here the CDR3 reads CASEPTGLDVTQYF. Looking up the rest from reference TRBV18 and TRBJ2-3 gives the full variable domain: NAGVMQNPRHLVRRRGQEARLRCSPMKGHSHVYWYRQLPEEGLKFMVYLQKENIIDESGMPKERFSAEFPKEGPSILRIQQVVRGDSAAYFCASEPTGLDVTQYFGPGTRLTVL.

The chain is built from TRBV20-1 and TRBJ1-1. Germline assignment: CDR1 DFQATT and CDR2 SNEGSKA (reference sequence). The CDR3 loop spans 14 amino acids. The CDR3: CSARLGIRDTEAFF.

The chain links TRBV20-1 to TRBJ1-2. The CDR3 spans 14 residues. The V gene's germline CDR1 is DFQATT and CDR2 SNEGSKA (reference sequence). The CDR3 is CSASGRKINYGYTF.

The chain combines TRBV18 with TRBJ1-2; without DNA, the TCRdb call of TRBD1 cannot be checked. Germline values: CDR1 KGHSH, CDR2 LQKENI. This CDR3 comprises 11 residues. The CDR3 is CATTTGAGYTF. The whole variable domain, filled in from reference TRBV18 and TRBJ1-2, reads NAGVMQNPRHLVRRRGQEARLRCSPMKGHSHVYWYRQLPEEGLKFMVYLQKENIIDESGMPKERFSAEFPKEGPSILRIQQVVRGDSAAYFCATTTGAGYTFGSGTRLTVV.

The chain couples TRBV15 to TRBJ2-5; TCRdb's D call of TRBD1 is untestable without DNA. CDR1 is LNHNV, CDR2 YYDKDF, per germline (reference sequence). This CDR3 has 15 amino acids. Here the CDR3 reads CATSRPMTAQETQYF.

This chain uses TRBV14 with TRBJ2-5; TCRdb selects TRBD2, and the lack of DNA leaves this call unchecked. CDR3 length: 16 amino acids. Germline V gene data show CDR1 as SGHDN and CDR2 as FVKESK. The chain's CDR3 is CASSQEPAGGKETQYF.

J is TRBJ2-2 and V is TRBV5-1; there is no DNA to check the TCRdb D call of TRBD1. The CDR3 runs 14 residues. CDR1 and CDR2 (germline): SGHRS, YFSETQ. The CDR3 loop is CASSSTGTHGELFF. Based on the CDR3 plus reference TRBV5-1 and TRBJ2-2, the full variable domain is KAGVTQTPRYLIKTRGQQVTLSCSPISGHRSVSWYQQTPGQGLQFLFEYFSETQRNKGNFPGRFSGRQFSNSRSEMNVSTLELGDSALYLCASSSTGTHGELFFGEGSRLTVL.